This TCR beta chain came from a study of blood T cell repertoires in COVID-19. Trimming at V came to 5 bases and at J to 3 bases, leaving 2 bases not matched to a gene. The CDR3 extends over 13 amino acids. The germline CDR1 and CDR2 sequences are SEHNR and FQNEAQ (reference sequence). Original data processing: Amplification with reference gene primers provided the estimates of nucleated cell counts. Method: immunoSEQ multiplex PCR; TCRdb's copy keeps in-frame clones and lacks some. The V and J calls and clone size come from that table; D and trimming were worked out from the DNA. The repertoire consists of 120,000 to 150,000 clones, with 80% to 90% occurring once and the leading ten covering 3.5% to 5.5%.

The TCR originated in a woman between 40 and 50 years old with acute or convalescent COVID-19. This rearrangement joins TRBV7-9 to TRBJ2-7, with 9 bases matching TRBD2. Input material: peripheral blood. The DNA of the CDR3 is TGTGCCAGCAGCCCGACTAGCGGCTACGAGCAGTACTTC. This sequence encodes CASSPTSGYEQYF.